The present entry profiles one T cell receptor beta chain with its context. The data are from a study of cytomegalovirus exposure and HLA in healthy donors. Trimming took off 3 bases at V and 0 bases at J, with 11 bases between the two ends. The CDR3 runs 15 residues. Germline V CDR1 and CDR2: SGHTA, FQGTGA. PCR involved 60 Vbeta and 13 Jbeta primers. TCRdb keeps only in-frame clones here, not all; method: immunoSEQ multiplex PCR. The data contain around 190,000 clones, roughly 90% of them singletons. The chain links TRBV7-3 to TRBJ1-1, with D tentatively TRBD1 (5 bases). This TCR was sampled from a boy aged 2 to 9 in good health and CMV-seronegative. The sample comprised PBMCs. This CDR3 reads CASSLAGLMNTEAFF. The CDR3 coding sequence is TGTGCCAGCAGCTTGGCGGGACTGATGAACACTGAAGCTTTCTTT.